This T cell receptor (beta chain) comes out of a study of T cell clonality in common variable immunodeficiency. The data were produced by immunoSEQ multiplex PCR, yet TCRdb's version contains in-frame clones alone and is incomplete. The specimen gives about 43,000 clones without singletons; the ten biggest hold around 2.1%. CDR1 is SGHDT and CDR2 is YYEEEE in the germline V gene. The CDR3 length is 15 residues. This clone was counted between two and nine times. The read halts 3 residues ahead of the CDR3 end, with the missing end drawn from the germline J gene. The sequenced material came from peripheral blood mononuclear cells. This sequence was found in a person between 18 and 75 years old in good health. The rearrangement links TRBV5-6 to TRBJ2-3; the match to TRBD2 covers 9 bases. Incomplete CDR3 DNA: TGTGCCAGCAGCTTAGCGGGAGGTTTACAAGAGACG. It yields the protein CASSLAGGLQET. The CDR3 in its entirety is CASSLAGGLQETQYF.